The clone carrying this TCR beta chain was counted at least ten times. For the second PCR, which ran for about 7 to 11 cycles, a sample-barcoded 5' primer and a J-beta primer mix were used. TCRdb ran MiXCR on the 5' RACE reads and lists one entry per CDR3 protein. The sample records under 1 million distinct CDR3 sequences, around 45% being singletons. The source of the sample is a study of blood T cells in healthy people across ages. The CDR3 spans 14 residues. CDR1 and CDR2 (germline): SNHLY, FYNNEI. Germline trimming cut 8 bases from V and 0 bases from J; bases unmatched to any gene: 5. This chain joins TRBV2 and TRBJ2-7; 9 bases map to TRBD2. The sequencing input was blood. The TCR originated in a man aged 55 to 69 in good health. This CDR3 is CASRERGASYEQYF. The CDR3 coding sequence is TGTGCCAGCCGAGAGCGGGGGGCCTCCTACGAGCAGTACTTC.